These 19 T cell receptor beta chains were all obtained from the same sample, sequenced in a study of regulatory T cells in long-lasting Graves disease. Combining iRepertoire HTBI primers with Arm-PCR of CDR3 regions, the authors built TCR beta libraries. Via MiXCR, TCRdb re-called the multiplex PCR reads, giving one row per CDR3 protein. Among over 450,000 distinct CDR3 sequences listed, 9.5% to 15% were seen once. This sample's time point: newly diagnosed GD, antithyroid drugs for less than 3 months. RNA isolated from PBMCs was used to make the TCR library. This sample also appeared in a second study, on T cells in Graves' hyperthyroidism and ophthalmopathy.

The input for sequencing was peripheral blood mononuclear cells (PBMCs), taken at new diagnosis, from a patient treated with antithyroid drugs. The receptors come from a woman aged 30 to 39 with Graves disease.

This clonotype was found a few times. The chain couples TRBV5-8 to TRBJ2-4, with 7 bases aligning to TRBD1. Germline V CDR1 and CDR2: SGHTS, YDEGEE. Trimming took 2 bases from V and 10 from J; bases not matched to a gene: 12. The CDR3 is 15 amino acids. CDR3 in DNA: TGTGCCAGCAGCTTTAGGGTGACAGGGACGGGAATTCAGTACTTC. This translates into CASSFRVTGTGIQYF.

The count of this clonotype is one. The CDR3: CASSYGLGNQPQHF. CDR3 bases: TGTGCCAGCAGTTACGGGTTGGGCAATCAGCCCCAGCATTTT. The chain is built from TRBV12-3 or TRBV12-4 and TRBJ1-5; D call uncertain. V lost 4 bases and J lost 2, with 9 bases in between. This CDR3 contains 14 residues.

This clonotype appeared many times. This chain links TRBV11-3 with TRBJ2-2; D possibly uses TRBD1 or TRBD2 (5 bases each). This CDR3 comprises 14 residues. CDR1 SGHNT and CDR2 YENEEA come from the germline V gene. V lost 4 bases and J lost 5, with 11 bases in between. CDR3 in DNA: TGTGCCAGCAGCTCGGGACCGTTAACCGGGGAGCTGTTTTTT. Protein product: CASSSGPLTGELFF.

This clonotype was seen at least ten times. The V gene is TRBV6-1, the J gene TRBJ2-7, with D tentatively TRBD1 or TRBD2 (5 bases each). The CDR3 is 15 amino acids. V was trimmed by 8 bases and J by 2 bases, leaving 19 bases between them. CDR1 and CDR2 (germline): MNHNS, SASEGT. The CDR3 region is CASSAQGDPPYEQYF. The CDR3 coding sequence is TGTGCCAGCTCCGCTCAAGGGGACCCTCCCTACGAGCAGTACTTC.

This clonotype has a handful of counts. Given the absence of the conserved phenylalanine or tryptophan at the CDR3 end, a read error is likely. The chain carries TRBV27 and TRBJ2-7; the D gene is possibly TRBD2 (5 bases). Trimming stripped 5 bases from V and 3 bases from J, with 17 bases between. Germline CDR1 and CDR2: MNHEY and SMNVEV (reference sequence). This CDR3 region has 15 residues. The CDR3 is CASSTVKAGRYEQYS. The CDR3 DNA follows: TGTGCCAGCAGTACGGTTAAGGCGGGTCGCTACGAGCAGTACTCC.

This clonotype was detected a few times. This sequence joins TRBV2 and TRBJ2-7, with no clear D. Trimming removed 5 bases at V and 3 bases at J, with 14 bases between. This CDR3 is 14 amino acids long. Looked up from germline, CDR1 is SNHLY and CDR2 is FYNNEI. The CDR3 nucleotides are TGTGCCAGCAGTAGGGTGTCGCGGCTCTACGAGCAGTACTTC. This sequence encodes CASSRVSRLYEQYF.

The sample holds many counts of this clonotype. The chain uses TRBV11-2 and TRBJ2-2; D might be TRBD1 or TRBD2, each matching 5 bases. This CDR3 contains 15 residues. Germline V lookup: CDR1 SGHAT, CDR2 FQNNGV. With 4 bases removed from V and 0 bases from J, the gap between germline ends came to 9 bases. DNA for the CDR3: TGTGCCAGCAGCTCCGGGACCACGAACACCGGGGAGCTGTTTTTT. Translating gives CASSSGTTNTGELFF.

This clonotype has a count of ten or more. The CDR3, as DNA: TGTGCCAGCAGCTTGGGGACAGGGACCCACGAGCAGTACTTC. It specifies CASSLGTGTHEQYF. V and J are TRBV7-9 and TRBJ2-7, with 9 positions matching TRBD1. CDR3 length: 14 residues. After removal of 3 bases from V and 5 bases from J, the junction contained 5 bases not matched to a gene. Germline CDR1 reads SEHNR; CDR2 reads FQNEAQ (reference sequence).

In its sample, this clonotype was seen many times. For the CDR3, the DNA is TGCGCCAGCAGCCGACATCCCAGGGAGGCCTACGAGCAGTACTTC. It is translated as CASSRHPREAYEQYF. V usage is TRBV4-3 and J usage is TRBJ2-7; TRBD2 might be the D (6 bases). There are 15 residues in the CDR3. The germline CDR1 and CDR2 sequences are LGHNA and YSLEER. Trimming cost V 4 bases and J 2 bases, with 15 bases left between them.

The chain is built from TRBV28 and TRBJ2-1; possible D gene TRBD1, 6 bases. The germline V gene has CDR1 MDHEN and CDR2 SYDVKM. The CDR3 contains 13 residues. With 6 bases removed from V and 10 bases from J, the gap between germline ends came to 16 bases. Here the CDR3 reads CASRQTGYYEQFF. CDR3 DNA: TGTGCCAGCAGACAAACAGGGTACTACGAGCAGTTCTTC.

The genes are TRBV24-1 and TRBJ2-1; 10 bases align to TRBD2. The CDR3 spans 15 residues. In germline, CDR1 is KGHDR, CDR2 SFDVKD. The V and J ends lost 4 bases and 4 bases, in that order; junction bases with no gene match: 3. CDR3 sequence reads: CATSELAGGYNEQFF. The CDR3 DNA follows: TGTGCCACCAGTGAGTTAGCGGGAGGATACAATGAGCAGTTCTTC.

The chain couples TRBV4-3 to TRBJ2-5; possibly TRBD1 for D (5 bases). Germline CDR1 reads LGHNA; CDR2 reads YSLEER. CDR3 length: 14 residues. With 1 base removed from V and 2 bases from J, the gap between germline ends came to 8 bases. The CDR3 reads CASSQVYRQETQYF. For the CDR3, the DNA is TGCGCCAGCAGCCAAGTATACAGGCAAGAGACCCAGTACTTC.

This clonotype was seen many times. CDR3 loop: CASTPRRADRSYYEQYF. The CDR3 DNA reads TGTGCCAGCACCCCACGGCGGGCTGACAGAAGCTACTACGAGCAGTACTTC. The chain uses TRBV28 and TRBJ2-7; D is possibly TRBD1 or TRBD2 (5 bases each). Deletions cut 7 bases from V and 3 bases from J, with 25 bases between. Per germline, CDR1 MDHEN and CDR2 SYDVKM. The CDR3 is made up of 17 amino acids.

This clonotype has at least ten counts. This chain uses TRBV19 with TRBJ1-2; no clear D. Trimming took 6 bases from V and 11 from J, leaving 19 bases between them. The germline V gene has CDR1 LNHDA and CDR2 SQIVND (reference sequence). The CDR3 is made up of 13 amino acids. CDR3 loop: CASRKGERWSYTF. CDR3 in DNA: TGTGCCAGTAGAAAAGGCGAACGGTGGTCGTACACCTTC.

The sample holds a few counts of this clonotype. The CDR3 reads CASSLSFLAGVYEQYF. As DNA, the CDR3 is TGTGCCAGCAGTTTATCGTTCCTAGCGGGAGTTTACGAGCAGTACTTC. The chain has TRBV27 and TRBJ2-7; 10 bases align to TRBD2. Germline CDR1 reads MNHEY; CDR2 reads SMNVEV (reference sequence). V trimming: 0 bases; J trimming: 4 bases; junction bases outside the gene matches: 6. CDR3 length equals 16 residues.

At least ten counts were recorded for this clonotype. The junction and the germline gene differ at one end; a read error may be behind it. This rearrangement joins TRBV29-1 to TRBJ2-5, with 13 bases fitting TRBD2. This CDR3 has 14 amino acids. CDR1 is SQVTM, CDR2 ANQGSEA, per germline. CDR3 sequence: CSVEGLAGVETQYF. In DNA form, the CDR3 reads TGCAGCGTGGAAGGACTAGCGGGAGTGGAGACCCAGTACTTC.

This clonotype was counted a few times. The chain employs TRBV19 and TRBJ1-5; unclear D gene. Germline V lookup: CDR1 LNHDA, CDR2 SQIVND (reference sequence). The CDR3 runs 15 residues. V lost 5 bases and J lost 5, with 16 bases in between. CDR3 in amino acids: CASSPGNKDHQPQHF. CDR3 DNA: TGTGCCAGTAGTCCTGGGAACAAAGATCATCAGCCCCAGCATTTT.

The rearrangement uses TRBV28 and TRBJ2-4; TRBD1 agrees at 8 bases. This CDR3 is built from 15 residues. Germline trimming cut 5 bases from V and 5 bases from J; bases unmatched to any gene: 8. Germline V gives CDR1 MDHEN, CDR2 SYDVKM. DNA for the CDR3: TGTGCCAGCAGTCTCCGGACAGGGTTTGAAAACATTCAGTACTTC. Its protein product is CASSLRTGFENIQYF. Full variable domain (rest looked up from reference TRBV28 and TRBJ2-4): DVKVTQSSRYLVKRTGEKVFLECVQDMDHENMFWYRQDPGLGLRLIYFSYDVKMKEKGDIPEGYSVSREKKERFSLILESASTNQTSMYLCASSLRTGFENIQYFGAGTRLSVL.

The chain joins TRBV11-2 to TRBJ1-4; TRBD1 matches at 8 bases. Unmatched junction bases numbered 10, after V lost 5 bases and J lost 5 bases. The CDR3 is 16 amino acids. Germline CDR1 reads SGHAT; CDR2 reads FQNNGV. CDR3 sequence: CASSIWTGLRNEKLFF. The CDR3 coding sequence is TGTGCCAGCAGCATATGGACAGGGCTTCGAAATGAAAAACTGTTTTTT. Combining the CDR3 with reference TRBV11-2 and TRBJ1-4 gives the whole variable domain EAGVAQSPRYKIIEKRQSVAFWCNPISGHATLYWYQQILGQGPKLLIQFQNNGVVDDSQLPKDRFSAERLKGVDSTLKIQPAKLEDSAVYLCASSIWTGLRNEKLFFGSGTQLSVL.